A single sample gave rise to the 22 T cell receptor beta chains below, sequenced in a study of beta chain features in type 1 diabetes. The isolated RNA, all of it, was reverse transcribed, so expressed TCRB transcripts were what got sequenced. Only in-frame clones appear in the TCRdb table, and some are missing; sequencing was by immunoSEQ multiplex PCR. The sample holds just over 600,000 clones, about a sixth seen once. The specimen sequenced was naive CD4+ T cells from blood. The receptors derive from a man aged 18 to 30 in good health.

This clone was found a few times. This chain uses TRBV19 with TRBJ1-2; D is possibly TRBD1 (6 bases). This CDR3 comprises 14 residues. The germline gives CDR1 LNHDA, CDR2 SQIVND (reference sequence). V was trimmed by 8 bases and J by 4 bases, leaving 17 bases between them. CDR3 in amino acids: CASVRPDSLYGYTF. CDR3 DNA sequence: TGTGCCAGTGTTAGACCGGACAGTCTCTATGGCTACACCTTC.

The V gene is TRBV18, the J gene TRBJ1-2, with 9 bases lining up with TRBD1. Germline V CDR1 and CDR2: KGHSH, LQKENI. J was trimmed by 1 base and V by 3 bases; bases with no gene match: 12. The CDR3 spans 18 residues. The CDR3 region has the DNA TGTGCCAGCTCACCTTTAACTCCCGGGACAGGGCTTAACTATGGCTACACCTTC. Its protein product is CASSPLTPGTGLNYGYTF.

This chain uses TRBV14 with TRBJ1-2; perhaps TRBD1 as D (5 bases). This CDR3 has 16 residues. Germline V gene sequence: CDR1 SGHDN, CDR2 FVKESK. V dropped 1 base and J dropped 0 bases, with 12 bases sitting between them. CDR3 sequence reads: CASSQGGAGTNYGYTF. DNA for the CDR3: TGTGCCAGCAGCCAAGGAGGGGCAGGGACTAACTATGGCTACACCTTC.

The CDR3 DNA is TGTGCCACCAGCAGATCCGGGACAGGGGAACCTGGAAACACCATATATTTT. Amino acid sequence: CATSRSGTGEPGNTIYF. The chain is built from TRBV15 and TRBJ1-3; 10 nucleotides match TRBD1. Germline trimming cut 2 bases from V and 2 bases from J; bases unmatched to any gene: 6. Germline loops: CDR1 LNHNV, CDR2 YYDKDF (reference sequence). CDR3 length equals 17 residues.

In its sample, this clone was seen a few times. The chain links TRBV10-3 to TRBJ2-3; 7 bases align to TRBD2. Trimming removed 2 bases from V and 7 bases from J; junction bases left unmatched: 9. CDR3 length: 15 amino acids. The germline CDR1 and CDR2 sequences are ENHRY and SYGVKD. The CDR3 coding sequence is TGTGCCATCAGTGAGGGCGGGAGCTTAGGGAATACGCAGTATTTT. It yields the protein CAISEGGSLGNTQYF.

The table lists this clone with a few counts. DNA for the CDR3: TGTGCCAGTAAACAGGGGATCATCACTGAAGCTTTCTTT. It encodes CASKQGIITEAFF. The gene calls are TRBV11-1 and TRBJ1-1; 7 nucleotides align to TRBD1. The germline CDR1 and CDR2 sequences are SGHAT and FQDESV (reference sequence). V was pared by 9 bases and J by 4 bases, with 8 bases of the junction left unmatched. The CDR3 sequence is 13 residues long. The full variable domain, with the rest looked up from reference TRBV11-1 and TRBJ1-1, is EAEVAQSPRYKITEKSQAVAFWCDPISGHATLYWYRQILGQGPELLVQFQDESVVDDSQLPKDRFSAERLKGVDSTLKIQPAELGDSAMYLCASKQGIITEAFFGQGTRLTVV.

This clone came up a few times. V gene TRBV5-8 combines with J gene TRBJ2-7; D not certain. V lost 4 bases to trimming and J lost 4 bases, with 12 bases between them. CDR1 SGHTS and CDR2 YDEGEE come from the germline V gene. This CDR3 is 13 amino acids long. CDR3 protein: CASSPDILYEQYF. The CDR3 nucleotides read TGTGCCAGCAGCCCCGACATACTATACGAGCAGTACTTC.

Details on this clone: Distinct nucleotide sequences in the sample also encode this CDR3. The J gene is TRBJ2-7, the V gene TRBV28; the D is unclear. The germline V gene encodes CDR1 MDHEN and CDR2 SYDVKM. This CDR3 region has 13 residues. V was trimmed by 2 bases and J by 2 bases, leaving 7 bases between them. CDR3 bases: TGTGCCAGCAGTTTACCAGGCCCCTACGAGCAGTACTTC. It codes for CASSLPGPYEQYF.

This clone appeared a few times. In the same sample, other DNA sequences code for this CDR3. The chain is built from TRBV28 and TRBJ2-5; D is unresolved. CDR1 is MDHEN, CDR2 SYDVKM, per germline. The length of the CDR3 is 10 residues. The V gene lost 9 bases and the J gene lost 3 bases, with 5 bases spanning the gap. Here the CDR3 DNA reads TGTGCCAGTTCCGAAGAGACCCAGTACTTC. This encodes CASSEETQYF.

The chain employs TRBV7-8 and TRBJ1-2; D uncertain. This CDR3 is 14 amino acids long. Germline V gene lookup returns CDR1 SGHVS and CDR2 FQNEAQ. V was cut by 1 base and J by 1 base, with 7 bases left in between. The chain's CDR3 is CASSLDLNNYGYTF. CDR3 coding DNA: TGTGCCAGCAGCTTAGACCTGAATAACTATGGCTACACCTTC.

The CDR3 DNA is TGCGCCAGCAGTCACCCCGGGGAACCCACAGATACGCAGTATTTT. Its protein is CASSHPGEPTDTQYF. J is TRBJ2-3 and V is TRBV23-1; tentative D call: TRBD2 (5 bases). TRBV23-1 is an ORF, with its function uncertain. The CDR3 has 15 amino acids. The V end lost 3 bases, the J end lost 2 bases, and 12 bases lay between the germline ends.

The chain carries TRBV28 and TRBJ2-1; D possibly uses TRBD1 or TRBD2 (6 bases each). Per the germline V gene, CDR1 is MDHEN and CDR2 is SYDVKM. The CDR3 runs to 18 residues. Trimming took off 6 bases at V and 6 bases at J, with 27 bases between the two ends. This CDR3 reads CASSRPRFRGPDGNEQFF. In nucleotides, the CDR3 is TGTGCCAGCAGCCGGCCGCGTTTTCGGGGGCCCGACGGCAATGAGCAGTTCTTC.

This clone has more than one count but fewer than ten. V and J are TRBV11-2 and TRBJ1-5; weak D call: TRBD1 (6 bases). Germline V lookup: CDR1 SGHAT, CDR2 FQNNGV. This CDR3 has 14 residues. V gave up 5 bases and J gave up 0 bases, with 8 bases separating them. The CDR3 DNA sequence: TGTGCCAGCAGCGAGGGACATAGCAATCAGCCCCAGCATTTT. The encoded protein is CASSEGHSNQPQHF.

This clone was seen a handful of times. The V and J genes are TRBV7-2 and TRBJ2-3, with D unresolved. The CDR3 has 11 residues. Trimming left V 1 base short and J 14 bases short, with 10 bases between. Per germline, CDR1 SGHTA and CDR2 FQGNSA. Here the CDR3 DNA reads TGTGCCAGCAGCTTAGGCTCTGTAGGGTATTTT. Translation gives CASSLGSVGYF. Filled out from reference TRBV7-2 and TRBJ2-3, the complete variable domain reads GAGVSQSPSNKVTEKGKDVELRCDPISGHTALYWYRQSLGQGLEFLIYFQGNSAPDKSGLPSDRFSAERTGGSVSTLTIQRTQQEDSAVYLCASSLGSVGYFGPGTRLTVL.

This clone occurred a few times. The CDR3 bases are TGTGCCAGCAGGCACCGGAGGCTGGGGGCAGATACGCAGTATTTT. Its protein is CASRHRRLGADTQYF. The chain carries TRBV2 and TRBJ2-3; D could derive from TRBD1 or TRBD2 (5 bases each). The CDR3 is 15 residues long. Trimming cost V 6 bases and J 4 bases, with 17 bases left between them. Per germline, CDR1 SNHLY and CDR2 FYNNEI.

This clone was counted between two and nine times. The chain recombines TRBV5-4 with TRBJ2-3, with TRBD1 matching 8 bases. The CDR3 runs 15 residues. The J segment lost 1 base and the V segment lost 0 bases, leaving 1 base of the junction unmatched. In germline, CDR1 is SGHNT, CDR2 YYREEE (reference sequence). The CDR3 loop is CASSLATGGTDTQYF. The CDR3 DNA reads as TGTGCCAGCAGCTTGGCGACAGGGGGCACAGATACGCAGTATTTT. The full variable domain, in which reference TRBV5-4 and TRBJ2-3 provide the parts outside the CDR3, is ETGVTQSPTHLIKTRGQQVTLRCSSQSGHNTVSWYQQALGQGPQFIFQYYREEENGRGNFPPRFSGLQFPNYSSELNVNALELDDSALYLCASSLATGGTDTQYFGPGTRLTVL.

The chain recombines TRBV2 with TRBJ2-1; D is ambiguous. The CDR3 totals 13 residues. The V and J ends lost 6 bases and 0 bases respectively, with 6 bases between them. CDR1 and CDR2 (germline): SNHLY, FYNNEI. DNA of the CDR3: TGTGCCAGCAGGCTGAGCTCCTACAATGAGCAGTTCTTC. Residues: CASRLSSYNEQFF. Full variable domain (outside the CDR3, taken from reference TRBV2 and TRBJ2-1): EPEVTQTPSHQVTQMGQEVILRCVPISNHLYFYWYRQILGQKVEFLVSFYNNEISEKSEIFDDQFSVERPDGSNFTLKIRSTKLEDSAMYFCASRLSSYNEQFFGPGTRLTVL.

This clone showed up just a few times. V usage is TRBV28 and J usage is TRBJ2-3; D is possibly TRBD1 (5 bases). The V end was cut by 5 bases, the J end by 6 bases, with 18 bases between. The CDR3 is 15 amino acids. Per the germline V gene, CDR1 is MDHEN and CDR2 is SYDVKM. The CDR3: CASSTLQVRADTQYF. The CDR3 DNA follows: TGTGCCAGCAGTACTCTACAGGTCCGAGCGGATACGCAGTATTTT.

The DNA for the CDR3 is TGCAGCGTTGAATCAGGGCCAGATACGCAGTATTTT. This sequence encodes CSVESGPDTQYF. The chain employs TRBV29-1 and TRBJ2-3; TRBD1 might be the D (5 bases). V shed 2 bases and J shed 4 bases, with 7 bases lying between them. CDR3 size: 12 residues. Germline CDR1 SQVTM, CDR2 ANQGSEA.

This clone was observed a few times. V and J are TRBV5-1 and TRBJ2-7; the match to TRBD1 covers 7 bases. The CDR3 contains 15 residues. V was clipped by 3 bases and J by 2 bases; unmatched bases: 8. The germline V gene has CDR1 SGHRS and CDR2 YFSETQ. The CDR3 sequence: CASSSGYRGTYEQYF. The CDR3 DNA follows: TGCGCCAGCAGCTCAGGTTACAGGGGAACCTACGAGCAGTACTTC. Full variable domain (outside the CDR3, taken from reference TRBV5-1 and TRBJ2-7): KAGVTQTPRYLIKTRGQQVTLSCSPISGHRSVSWYQQTPGQGLQFLFEYFSETQRNKGNFPGRFSGRQFSNSRSEMNVSTLELGDSALYLCASSSGYRGTYEQYFGPGTRLTVT.

This chain uses TRBV23-1 with TRBJ2-2; D is ambiguous. TRBV23-1 is designated an ORF whose function remains uncertain. The CDR3 has 19 residues. V was trimmed by 0 bases and J by 6 bases, leaving 23 bases between them. CDR3 bases: TGCGCCAGCAGTCAATCAGGTACCGTTCAACCAACTGACGCCGGGGAGCTGTTTTTT. Encoded protein: CASSQSGTVQPTDAGELFF.

About this clone itself: One junction end does not reproduce the germline sequence, and a read error may be involved. The rearrangement links TRBV7-7 to TRBJ2-1, with 10 nucleotides matching TRBD2. CDR3 length equals 15 residues. Germline V gene sequence: CDR1 SSHAT, CDR2 FNYEAQ (reference sequence). The CDR3 DNA is TGTGCTAGCAGCGCAGTAGCGGGGGGCTTCAATGAGCAGTTCTTC. Protein sequence: CASSAVAGGFNEQFF. Together with reference TRBV7-7 and TRBJ2-1, the CDR3 gives the full variable domain: GAGVSQSPRYKVTKRGQDVTLRCDPISSHATLYWYQQALGQGPEFLTYFNYEAQPDKSGLPSDRFSAERPEGSISTLTIQRTEQRDSAMYRCASSAVAGGFNEQFFGPGTRLTVL.